What follows are 4 T cell receptor beta chains derived from one specimen sequenced in a study of monozygotic twins with inflammatory bowel disease. Reprocessing the 5' RACE reads, TCRdb reports a single entry for every CDR3 protein and omits DNA. This sample's table has more than 110,000 distinct CDR3 sequences. The sample was blood. The receptors derive from a human donor with ulcerative colitis or Crohn's disease, or a healthy co-twin of an affected twin (not recorded which).

This rearrangement joins TRBV28 to TRBJ2-1; TCRdb's D call of TRBD2 is untestable without DNA. Germline assignment: CDR1 MDHEN and CDR2 SYDVKM. CDR3 length equals 17 residues. CDR3 region: CASSFLASGSMYNEQFF. Complete variable domain (other parts from reference TRBV28 and TRBJ2-1): DVKVTQSSRYLVKRTGEKVFLECVQDMDHENMFWYRQDPGLGLRLIYFSYDVKMKEKGDIPEGYSVSREKKERFSLILESASTNQTSMYLCASSFLASGSMYNEQFFGPGTRLTVL.

The V gene is TRBV7-9, the J gene TRBJ2-5. The CDR3 sequence is 12 residues long. Per germline, CDR1 SEHNR and CDR2 FQNEAQ (reference sequence). Here the CDR3 reads CASSWDQETQYF.

The chain carries TRBV29-1 and TRBJ2-1; TCRdb names TRBD2, which stays unverified in the absence of DNA. This CDR3 region has 13 residues. Germline lookup yields CDR1 SQVTM and CDR2 ANQGSEA. CDR3: CSGLAGSYNEQFF.

The chain joins TRBV11-1 to TRBJ2-6; the D call of TRBD1 rests on TCRdb alone, since no DNA is present to check it. The CDR3 totals 19 residues. Germline V lookup: CDR1 SGHAT, CDR2 FQDESV (reference sequence). The CDR3 sequence is CASSLAAGGYLSGANVLTF.